The text below deals with one T cell receptor (beta chain). No antigen is known for it. This record belongs to a study of response to subunit inactivated influenza vaccine. Study-wide results and caveats: The authors put forward the suggestion that each seasonal influenza vaccination may bring in only a limited number of new T cells.

TCRdb reprocessed the RT-PCR reads via MiXCR and lists one record per CDR3 protein. The data contain about 780,000 distinct CDR3 sequences, approximately 17% of them seen just once; the ten biggest clones take up approximately 10%. The CDR3 spans 13 residues. Germline CDR1 reads SGHTA; CDR2 reads FQGTGA. The ends were cut back, 4 bases at V and 3 bases at J, with 9 bases in the middle. The TCR was taken from a man in his forties or fifties who received an inactivated influenza vaccine. The sample in question was PBMCs from blood, obtained about 5 days after vaccination. V usage is TRBV7-3 and J usage is TRBJ2-5; D may be TRBD2 (6 bases). The CDR3 protein is CASSSSSEETQYF. CDR3 nucleotide sequence: TGTGCCAGCAGCTCGTCTAGCGAAGAGACCCAGTACTTC.